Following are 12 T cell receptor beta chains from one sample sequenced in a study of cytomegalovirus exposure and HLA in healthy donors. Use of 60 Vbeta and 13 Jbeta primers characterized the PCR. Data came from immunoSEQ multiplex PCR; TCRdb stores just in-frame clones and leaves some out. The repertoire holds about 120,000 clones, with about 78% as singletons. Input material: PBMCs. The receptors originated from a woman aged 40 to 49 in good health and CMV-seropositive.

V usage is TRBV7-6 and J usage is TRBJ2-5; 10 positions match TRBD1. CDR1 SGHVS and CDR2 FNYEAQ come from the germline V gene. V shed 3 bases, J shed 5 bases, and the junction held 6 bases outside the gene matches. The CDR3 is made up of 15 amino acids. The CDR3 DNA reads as TGTGCCAGCAGCTTTTTGACAGGGGGCACTGAGACCCAGTACTTC. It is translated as CASSFLTGGTETQYF.

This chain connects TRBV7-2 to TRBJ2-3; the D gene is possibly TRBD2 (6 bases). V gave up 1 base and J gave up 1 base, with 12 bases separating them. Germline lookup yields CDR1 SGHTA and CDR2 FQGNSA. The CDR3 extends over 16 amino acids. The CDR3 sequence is CASSLVASAGTDTQYF. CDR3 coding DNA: TGTGCCAGCAGCTTAGTCGCTAGCGCGGGCACAGATACGCAGTATTTT.

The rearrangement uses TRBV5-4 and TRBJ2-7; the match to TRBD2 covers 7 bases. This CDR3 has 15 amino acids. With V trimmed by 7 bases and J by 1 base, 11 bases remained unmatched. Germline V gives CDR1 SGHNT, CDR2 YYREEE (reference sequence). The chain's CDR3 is CASGKGGSGSYEQYF. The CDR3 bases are TGTGCCAGCGGCAAGGGAGGGTCTGGGTCCTACGAGCAGTACTTC.

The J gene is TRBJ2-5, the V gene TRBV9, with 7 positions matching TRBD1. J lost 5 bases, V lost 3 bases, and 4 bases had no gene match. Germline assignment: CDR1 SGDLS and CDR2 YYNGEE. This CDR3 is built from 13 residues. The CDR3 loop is CASSGQGFETQYF. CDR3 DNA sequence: TGTGCCAGCAGCGGACAGGGTTTCGAGACCCAGTACTTC. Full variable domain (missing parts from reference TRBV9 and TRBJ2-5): DSGVTQTPKHLITATGQRVTLRCSPRSGDLSVYWYQQSLDQGLQFLIQYYNGEERAKGNILERFSAQQFPDLHSELNLSSLELGDSALYFCASSGQGFETQYFGPGTRLLVL.

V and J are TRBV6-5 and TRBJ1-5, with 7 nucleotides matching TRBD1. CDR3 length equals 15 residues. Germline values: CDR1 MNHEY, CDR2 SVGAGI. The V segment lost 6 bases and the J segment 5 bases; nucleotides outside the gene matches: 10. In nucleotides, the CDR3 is TGTGCCAGCAGGAGGGGTCAAGGGGGCGATCAGCCCCAGCATTTT. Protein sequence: CASRRGQGGDQPQHF.

The CDR3 region is CASSVQVTEAFF. For the CDR3, the DNA is TGTGCCAGCAGCGTGCAGGTCACTGAAGCTTTCTTT. V is TRBV9 and J is TRBJ1-1, with D unclear. CDR1 SGDLS and CDR2 YYNGEE come from the germline V gene. This CDR3 has 12 amino acids. With 2 bases removed from V and 4 bases from J, the gap between germline ends came to 6 bases.

The CDR3 spells CASRGDRINTGELFF. In nucleotides, the CDR3 is TGTGCCAGCCGGGGGGACAGGATAAACACCGGGGAGCTGTTTTTT. The rearrangement uses TRBV9 and TRBJ2-2; weak D call: TRBD1 (8 bases). Germline values: CDR1 SGDLS, CDR2 YYNGEE. The V end lost 7 bases, the J end lost 2 bases, and 15 bases lay between the germline ends. This CDR3 region has 15 residues.

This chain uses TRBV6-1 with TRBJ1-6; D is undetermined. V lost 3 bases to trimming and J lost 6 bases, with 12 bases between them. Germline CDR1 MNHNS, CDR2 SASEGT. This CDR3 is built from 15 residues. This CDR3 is CASSESLEGNSPLHF. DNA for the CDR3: TGTGCCAGCAGTGAGTCCCTAGAGGGTAATTCACCCCTCCACTTT.

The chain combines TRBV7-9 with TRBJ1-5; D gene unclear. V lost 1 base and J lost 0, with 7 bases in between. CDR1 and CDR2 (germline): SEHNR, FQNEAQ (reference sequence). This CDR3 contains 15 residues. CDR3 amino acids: CASSLVGNSNQPQHF. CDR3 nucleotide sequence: TGTGCCAGCAGCTTAGTCGGGAATAGCAATCAGCCCCAGCATTTT.

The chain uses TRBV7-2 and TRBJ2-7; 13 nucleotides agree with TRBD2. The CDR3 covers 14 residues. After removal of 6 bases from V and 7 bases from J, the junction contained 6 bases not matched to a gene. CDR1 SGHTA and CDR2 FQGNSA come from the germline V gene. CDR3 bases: TGTGCCAGCAGGGGACTAGCGGGGCCGGGGGAGCAGTACTTC. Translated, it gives CASRGLAGPGEQYF.

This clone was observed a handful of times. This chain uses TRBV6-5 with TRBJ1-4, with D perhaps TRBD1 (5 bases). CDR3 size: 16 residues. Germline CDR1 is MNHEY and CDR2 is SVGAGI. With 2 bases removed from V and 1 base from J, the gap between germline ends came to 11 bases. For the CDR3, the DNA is TGTGCCAGCAGTTACGCCCTGGGGGGAACTAATGAAAAACTGTTTTTT. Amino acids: CASSYALGGTNEKLFF.

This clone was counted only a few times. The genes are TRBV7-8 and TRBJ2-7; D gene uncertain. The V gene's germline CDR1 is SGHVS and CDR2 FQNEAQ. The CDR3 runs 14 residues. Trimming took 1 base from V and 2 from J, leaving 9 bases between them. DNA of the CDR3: TGTGCCAGCAGCTTAGTGGGCCATCCCTACGAGCAGTACTTC. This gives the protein CASSLVGHPYEQYF.